The T cell receptor (beta chain) under discussion was sequenced for a study of sequential checkpoint blockade in melanoma. Turning to the study itself: Randomization was 1:1 between first-line nivolumab→ipilimumab and ipilimumab→nivolumab.

TCRdb's copy holds only in-frame clones and misses some; the assay was immunoSEQ multiplex PCR. This sample has roughly 8,800 clones; 70% to 80% occur once, and the top ten carry more than 20%. Treatment in this sample: randomized to nivolumab then ipilimumab (arm A) or the reverse (arm B). DNA-damaging chemotherapy had not been given to any patient beforehand. This CDR3 contains 16 residues. Germline CDR1 SGHRS, CDR2 YFSETQ. After removal of 4 bases from V and 2 bases from J, the junction contained 8 bases not matched to a gene. Sequenced here: CD8+ T cells sorted from blood (inferred from file names), sampled from a patient given nivolumab and ipilimumab in sequence. This TCR was sampled from a human donor with melanoma. V gene TRBV5-1 combines with J gene TRBJ2-5, with 10 bases lining up with TRBD1. CDR3 residues: CASSDRDRGLQETQYF. The CDR3 nucleotides read TGCGCCAGCAGCGACCGGGACAGGGGCTTACAAGAGACCCAGTACTTC.